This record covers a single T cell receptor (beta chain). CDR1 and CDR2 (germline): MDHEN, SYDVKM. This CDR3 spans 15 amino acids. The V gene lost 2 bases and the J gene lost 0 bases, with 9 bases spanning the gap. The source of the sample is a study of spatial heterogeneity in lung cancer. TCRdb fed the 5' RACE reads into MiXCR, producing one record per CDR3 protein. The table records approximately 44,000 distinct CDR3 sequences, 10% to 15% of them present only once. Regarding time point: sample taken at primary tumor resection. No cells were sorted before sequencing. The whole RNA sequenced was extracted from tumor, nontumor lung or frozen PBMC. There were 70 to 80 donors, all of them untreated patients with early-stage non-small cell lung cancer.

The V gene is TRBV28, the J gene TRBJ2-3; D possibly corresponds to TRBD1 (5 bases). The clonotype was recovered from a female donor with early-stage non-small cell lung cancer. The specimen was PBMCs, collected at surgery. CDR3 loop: CASSLTTVSTDTQYF. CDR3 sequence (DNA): TGTGCCAGCAGTTTAACGACAGTTAGCACAGATACGCAGTATTTT.